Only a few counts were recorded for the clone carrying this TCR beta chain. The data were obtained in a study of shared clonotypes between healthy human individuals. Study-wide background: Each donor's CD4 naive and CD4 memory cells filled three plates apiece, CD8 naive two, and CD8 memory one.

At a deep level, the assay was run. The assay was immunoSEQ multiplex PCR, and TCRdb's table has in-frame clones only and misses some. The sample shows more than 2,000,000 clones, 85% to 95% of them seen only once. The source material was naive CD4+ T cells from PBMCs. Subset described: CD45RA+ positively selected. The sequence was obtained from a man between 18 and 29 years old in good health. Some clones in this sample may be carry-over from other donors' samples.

CDR3 in amino acids: CASSLQPNTEAFF. The CDR3, as DNA: TGTGCCAGCAGCCTACAACCGAACACTGAAGCTTTCTTT. The gene calls are TRBV11-2 and TRBJ1-1; D call uncertain. This CDR3 spans 13 amino acids. Germline V gives CDR1 SGHAT, CDR2 FQNNGV. The V end lost 5 bases, the J end lost 1 base, and 8 bases lay between the germline ends.